These 30 T cell receptor beta chains were sequenced from one sample in a study of shared clonotypes between healthy human individuals. Libraries were prepared by immunoSEQ multiplex PCR; TCRdb keeps only in-frame clonotypes and omits some of them. The table includes about 2.3 million clones, roughly 92% detected once. The sequenced material came from naive CD4+ T cells from PBMCs. The subset here: CD45RA+ positively selected. All receptors come from a man aged 18 to 29 in good health. Some clones in this sample may be carry-over from other donors' samples.

The chain links TRBV27 to TRBJ2-1; 12 bases agree with TRBD2. V lost 8 bases, J lost 8 bases, and 7 bases stayed unmatched. This CDR3 has 14 residues. Germline V lookup: CDR1 MNHEY, CDR2 SMNVEV (reference sequence). The CDR3 coding sequence is TGTGCCAGCTGGAGACTAGCGGGAGCATATGAGCAGTTCTTC. Its translation is CASWRLAGAYEQFF.

CDR3 sequence (DNA): TGTGCCAGCAGTGGACCCAGGGAGCAGTTCTTC. Translated, it gives CASSGPREQFF. V and J are TRBV28 and TRBJ2-1; D is unresolved. Germline CDR1 reads MDHEN; CDR2 reads SYDVKM. CDR3 length equals 11 residues. The V end lost 5 bases, the J end lost 10 bases, and 9 bases lay between the germline ends.

This clone was counted once. This chain joins TRBV27 and TRBJ1-1; D remains ambiguous. The CDR3 is 13 amino acids. Trimming stripped 6 bases from V and 4 bases from J, with 12 bases between. Germline lookup yields CDR1 MNHEY and CDR2 SMNVEV (reference sequence). This CDR3 is CASRLGPGTEAFF. CDR3 nucleotide sequence: TGTGCCAGCAGGCTGGGCCCGGGCACTGAAGCTTTCTTT.

The J gene is TRBJ2-7, the V gene TRBV13; D may be TRBD2 (6 bases). This CDR3 is 13 amino acids long. Trimming took 5 bases from V and 7 from J, leaving 15 bases between them. The germline V gene has CDR1 PRHDT and CDR2 FYEKMQ (reference sequence). CDR3 sequence: CASSLESGGEQYF. The CDR3 DNA reads as TGTGCCAGCAGCCTAGAGTCTGGGGGGGAGCAGTACTTC.

The chain links TRBV28 to TRBJ2-7; 10 bases agree with TRBD2. The junction had 17 bases not matched to a gene; V was cut back by 2 bases and J by 7 bases. The germline V gene has CDR1 MDHEN and CDR2 SYDVKM. The CDR3 sequence is 18 residues long. CDR3 coding DNA: TGTGCCAGCAGTTTAAGTGTCACTAGCGGGACGAAGGGTAGGGAGCAGTACTTC. Protein sequence: CASSLSVTSGTKGREQYF.

The rearrangement uses TRBV6-6 and TRBJ2-7, with D perhaps matching TRBD2 (5 bases). CDR1 and CDR2 (germline): MNHNY, SVGAGI (reference sequence). The CDR3 totals 14 residues. V gave up 3 bases and J gave up 2 bases, with 11 bases separating them. The CDR3, as DNA: TGTGCCAGCAGTTATAGTGTGGGAGCCTACGAGCAGTACTTC. Translating it yields CASSYSVGAYEQYF.

This chain joins TRBV28 and TRBJ2-3; D not resolved. With 8 bases removed from V and 3 bases from J, the gap between germline ends came to 9 bases. The germline V gene encodes CDR1 MDHEN and CDR2 SYDVKM. This CDR3 has 12 residues. The CDR3, as DNA: TGTGCCAGCCTCGACATGACAGATACGCAGTATTTT. It specifies CASLDMTDTQYF.

This chain links TRBV30 with TRBJ1-1, with D perhaps TRBD1 (5 bases). From germline, CDR1 is GTSNPN and CDR2 SVGIG (reference sequence). There are 12 residues in the CDR3. Trimming left V 5 bases short and J 5 bases short, with 12 bases between. In nucleotides, the CDR3 is TGTGCCTGGTGGCCCCGGGGGACTGAAGCTTTCTTT. It is translated as CAWWPRGTEAFF.

The chain carries TRBV2 and TRBJ1-4; D remains unclear. CDR3 length: 14 residues. Trimming took 6 bases from V and 5 from J, leaving 13 bases between them. The germline V gene has CDR1 SNHLY and CDR2 FYNNEI. DNA of the CDR3: TGTGCCAGCAGGCCCGAATATGAGAATGAAAAACTGTTTTTT. Protein product: CASRPEYENEKLFF.

This clone was detected only a few times. This rearrangement joins TRBV7-9 to TRBJ1-1; 8 nucleotides align to TRBD1. In germline, CDR1 is SEHNR, CDR2 FQNEAQ (reference sequence). Losses at the gene ends were 5 bases for V and 3 bases for J; bases not matched to a gene: 8. The CDR3 runs to 15 residues. CDR3 loop: CASSPGQVWDTEAFF. The CDR3, as DNA: TGTGCCAGCAGCCCGGGACAGGTGTGGGACACTGAAGCTTTCTTT.

This clone was recorded only once. This sequence joins TRBV11-2 and TRBJ1-3, with D possibly being TRBD1 (6 bases). The CDR3 length is 15 residues. Trimming removed 1 base at V and 2 bases at J, with 9 bases between. The V gene's germline CDR1 is SGHAT and CDR2 FQNNGV. The CDR3 DNA sequence: TGTGCCAGCAGCTTAGTCGGGGGCCCTGGAAACACCATATATTTT. Amino acid sequence: CASSLVGGPGNTIYF.

The chain couples TRBV28 to TRBJ2-7; 14 bases map to TRBD2. The germline V gene has CDR1 MDHEN and CDR2 SYDVKM. The junction had 16 bases not matched to a gene; V was cut back by 8 bases and J by 7 bases. This CDR3 is 17 amino acids long. CDR3 nucleotide sequence: TGTGCCAGCGCGGCGCCATTGGGACTAGCGGGAGTAGGGGAGCAGTACTTC. It encodes CASAAPLGLAGVGEQYF.

The rearrangement joins TRBV21-1 to TRBJ1-1; TRBD1 was called by the table and not checked on the DNA. TRBV21-1 is termed a pseudogene. The CDR3 contains 17 residues. CDR3 residues: CASSLLGEEGQGAEAFF. The DNA for the CDR3 is TGTGCCAGCAGCCTCCTTGGGGAGGAGGGACAGGGCGCTGAAGCTTTCTTT.

The V gene is TRBV30, the J gene TRBJ1-5, with D unclear. With 1 base removed from V and 6 bases from J, the gap between germline ends came to 13 bases. The germline V gene has CDR1 GTSNPN and CDR2 SVGIG (reference sequence). CDR3 length equals 14 residues. The CDR3 loop reads CAWSGSDRSQPQHF. The CDR3 region has the DNA TGTGCCTGGAGTGGCAGCGATAGGAGTCAGCCCCAGCATTTT.

The chain employs TRBV19 and TRBJ2-2; TRBD2 aligns across 7 bases. The CDR3 length is 17 residues. Germline V lookup: CDR1 LNHDA, CDR2 SQIVND (reference sequence). Trimming took 4 bases from V and 1 from J; bases not matched to a gene: 9. CDR3 sequence reads: CASSTAMRGRNTGELFF. The CDR3 nucleotides read TGTGCCAGTAGTACCGCGATGCGCGGGAGGAACACCGGGGAGCTGTTTTTT. The full variable domain, in which reference TRBV19 and TRBJ2-2 provide the parts outside the CDR3, is DGGITQSPKYLFRKEGQNVTLSCEQNLNHDAMYWYRQDPGQGLRLIYYSQIVNDFQKGDIAEGYSVSREKKESFPLTVTSAQKNPTAFYLCASSTAMRGRNTGELFFGEGSRLTVL.

This rearrangement joins TRBV27 to TRBJ2-3, with 9 bases identical to TRBD1. Germline assignment: CDR1 MNHEY and CDR2 SMNVEV (reference sequence). CDR3 size: 15 residues. The junction had 6 bases not matched to a gene; V was cut back by 6 bases and J by 2 bases. DNA for the CDR3: TGTGCCAGCAGACTGGGACAGGGTCACACAGATACGCAGTATTTT. This gives the protein CASRLGQGHTDTQYF.

J is TRBJ2-7 and V is TRBV6-1, with no clear D. The CDR3 runs to 13 residues. CDR1 is MNHNS, CDR2 SASEGT, per germline. The V end lost 2 bases, the J end lost 3 bases, and 8 bases lay between the germline ends. This CDR3 reads CASSEPLVYEQYF. In nucleotides, the CDR3 is TGTGCCAGCAGTGAACCACTTGTCTACGAGCAGTACTTC.

The rearrangement links TRBV9 to TRBJ2-6; TRBD1 matches at 10 bases. The trim removed 4 bases at V and 3 bases at J, leaving 7 bases unmatched. Germline V CDR1 and CDR2: SGDLS, YYNGEE. CDR3 length: 17 residues. This CDR3 reads CASSSGTGVYGANVLTF. The CDR3 DNA reads as TGTGCCAGCAGCTCCGGGACAGGGGTCTATGGGGCCAACGTCCTGACTTTC.

This clone came up once. The rearrangement joins TRBV28 to TRBJ2-7, with 10 positions matching TRBD2. The J segment lost 5 bases and the V segment lost 8 bases, leaving 12 bases of the junction unmatched. CDR1 and CDR2 from the germline V gene are MDHEN and SYDVKM. This CDR3 is built from 15 residues. CDR3: CASRPLAGVPHEQYF. CDR3 nucleotide sequence: TGTGCCAGCCGCCCCCTAGCGGGAGTCCCCCACGAGCAGTACTTC.

The rearrangement joins TRBV18 to TRBJ2-6, with 7 nucleotides matching TRBD1. The V gene's germline CDR1 is KGHSH and CDR2 LQKENI. The CDR3 is 14 amino acids. The V segment lost 8 bases and the J segment 3 bases; nucleotides outside the gene matches: 4. The CDR3 loop is CASPTGVGANVLTF. CDR3 DNA: TGTGCCAGCCCCACAGGGGTTGGGGCCAACGTCCTGACTTTC.

This chain uses TRBV29-1 with TRBJ2-1; TRBD1 aligns across 12 bases. V lost 3 bases to trimming and J lost 7 bases; unmatched junction nucleotides: 7. The CDR3 is 15 amino acids. Germline CDR1 and CDR2: SQVTM and ANQGSEA. CDR3 bases: TGCAGCGTTGAGTACCGGGACAGGGGGCTTAATGAGCAGTTCTTC. Amino acids: CSVEYRDRGLNEQFF.

The V call is TRBV18, the J call TRBJ2-1; the match to TRBD2 covers 13 bases. The CDR3 sequence is 19 residues long. V gave up 1 base and J gave up 0 bases; unmatched junction bases: 6. The germline V gene encodes CDR1 KGHSH and CDR2 LQKENI. This CDR3 reads CASSPRTSGRVNSYNEQFF. The CDR3 region has the DNA TGTGCCAGCTCACCACGCACTAGCGGGAGGGTCAACTCCTACAATGAGCAGTTCTTC.

CDR3 DNA: TGTGCCAGCTCACCAATGGAGGCTTCCTACAATGAGCAGTTCTTC. It yields the protein CASSPMEASYNEQFF. The genes are TRBV18 and TRBJ2-1; a weak D match, TRBD2 (5 bases). The CDR3 is 15 amino acids. Germline loops: CDR1 KGHSH, CDR2 LQKENI. V lost 2 bases to trimming and J lost 1 base, with 9 bases between them. Together with reference TRBV18 and TRBJ2-1, the CDR3 gives the full variable domain: NAGVMQNPRHLVRRRGQEARLRCSPMKGHSHVYWYRQLPEEGLKFMVYLQKENIIDESGMPKERFSAEFPKEGPSILRIQQVVRGDSAAYFCASSPMEASYNEQFFGPGTRLTVL.

The J gene is TRBJ2-1, the V gene TRBV28; D uncertain. V lost 3 bases to trimming and J lost 7 bases, with 19 bases between them. The germline V gene encodes CDR1 MDHEN and CDR2 SYDVKM. This CDR3 is built from 16 residues. In nucleotides, the CDR3 is TGTGCCAGCAGTTTTATTTATACCAGACCGACTAATGAGCAGTTCTTC. This encodes CASSFIYTRPTNEQFF.

Comments on this clone: The sample carries other DNA sequences with the same CDR3. The V and J genes are TRBV18 and TRBJ2-7, with 11 positions matching TRBD2. This CDR3 region has 14 residues. The germline V gene has CDR1 KGHSH and CDR2 LQKENI. V lost 3 bases and J lost 5; bases outside the gene matches: 3. The CDR3 DNA reads TGTGCCAGCTCACCTCTAGCGGGAGGCCACGAGCAGTACTTC. Translating it yields CASSPLAGGHEQYF.

The chain employs TRBV6-6 and TRBJ2-2, with D possibly matching TRBD1 (6 bases). The V gene lost 7 bases and the J gene lost 4 bases, with 16 bases spanning the gap. This CDR3 region has 15 residues. CDR1 MNHNY and CDR2 SVGAGI come from the germline V gene (reference sequence). Here the CDR3 reads CASTQGWGRTGELFF. In DNA, the CDR3 is TGTGCCAGCACCCAGGGCTGGGGGCGCACCGGGGAGCTGTTTTTT.

The CDR3 DNA is TGCAGCGTTGCGCGGACAGCCTACGAGCAGTACTTC. It yields the protein CSVARTAYEQYF. The V and J genes are TRBV29-1 and TRBJ2-7, with D possibly matching TRBD1 (6 bases). Per the germline V gene, CDR1 is SQVTM and CDR2 is ANQGSEA. Trimming left V 4 bases short and J 2 bases short, with 9 bases between. This CDR3 has 12 amino acids.

This clone was counted once. The rearrangement joins TRBV30 to TRBJ1-4; D call uncertain. V was shortened by 3 bases and J by 5 bases, with 10 bases between the two germline ends. This CDR3 spans 13 amino acids. Germline CDR1 GTSNPN, CDR2 SVGIG (reference sequence). CDR3 protein: CAWRRGLNEKLFF. Written as DNA, the CDR3 is TGTGCCTGGAGGCGAGGGTTGAATGAAAAACTGTTTTTT.

V and J are TRBV4-2 and TRBJ2-1, with 7 bases identical to TRBD2. Trimming cost V 4 bases and J 4 bases; bases outside gene matches: 4. This CDR3 region has 14 residues. Germline V CDR1 and CDR2: LGHNA, YNFKEQ. CDR3 coding DNA: TGTGCCAGCAGCCCCGGGGGACTATACAATGAGCAGTTCTTC. This gives the protein CASSPGGLYNEQFF.

The J gene is TRBJ1-6, the V gene TRBV29-1, with 9 bases that match TRBD1. CDR3 length: 13 residues. CDR1 is SQVTM and CDR2 is ANQGSEA in the germline V gene. Trimming at V came to 3 bases and at J to 7 bases, leaving 1 base not matched to a gene. CDR3 nucleotide sequence: TGCAGCGTTGATGGGACAGGGAATTCACCCCTCCACTTT. Translation: CSVDGTGNSPLHF. Based on the CDR3 plus reference TRBV29-1 and TRBJ1-6, the full variable domain is SAVISQKPSRDICQRGTSLTIQCQVDSQVTMMFWYRQQPGQSLTLIATANQGSEATYESGFVIDKFPISRPNLTFSTLTVSNMSPEDSSIYLCSVDGTGNSPLHFGNGTRLTVT.